This T cell receptor (beta chain) was sequenced during a study of vaccination and CD4 T cells after COVID-19. Overall study context: Post-COVID draws came a median roughly 97 days after diagnosis (range 35 to 161).

This clonotype occurred a few times. Its specificity is not known. Oncomine TCR Beta short-read sequencing was applied to DNA from cultured CD4+ T cells. MiXCR, applied by TCRdb to the PCR reads, yields one record per CDR3 protein. Among 9,500 to 15,000 distinct CDR3 sequences listed, approximately 60% were seen once. V lost 5 bases and J lost 8, with 18 bases in between. The CDR3 extends over 13 amino acids. The germline CDR1 and CDR2 sequences are DFQATT and SNEGSKA (reference sequence). Sample treatment: approximately nine-day PBMC culture with coronavirus spike peptide pools or control peptides (ViraFEST assay). ViraFEST used peptide pools to expand antigen-specific T cells, then sequenced TCRs. PCR tests turned positive between March and December 2020, before US Alpha, Beta and Delta variants. Culture conditions combined more than 1.5 million PBMCs per well with 10 IU/ml IL-2 and around 9.5 ug/ml peptide pools.

This chain links TRBV20-1 with TRBJ1-1; a weak D match, TRBD1 (5 bases). The receptor was derived from a human donor who had recovered from COVID-19. The specimen was CD4+ T cells from blood, cultured in vitro. The CDR3 DNA reads TGCAGTGCTGACCGGGAGGGGCAAGGGGAAGCTTTCTTT. Protein sequence: CSADREGQGEAFF.